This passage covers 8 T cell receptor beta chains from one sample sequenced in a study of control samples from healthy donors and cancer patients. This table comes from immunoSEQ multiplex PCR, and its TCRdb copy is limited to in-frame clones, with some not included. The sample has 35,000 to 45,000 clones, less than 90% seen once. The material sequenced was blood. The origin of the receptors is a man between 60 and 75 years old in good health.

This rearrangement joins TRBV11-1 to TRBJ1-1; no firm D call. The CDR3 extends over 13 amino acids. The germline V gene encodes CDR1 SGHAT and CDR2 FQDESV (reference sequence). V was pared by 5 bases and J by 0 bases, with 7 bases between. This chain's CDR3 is CASSPQLNTEAFF. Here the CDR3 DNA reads TGTGCCAGCAGCCCTCAGTTGAACACTGAAGCTTTCTTT. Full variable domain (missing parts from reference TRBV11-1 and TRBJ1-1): EAEVAQSPRYKITEKSQAVAFWCDPISGHATLYWYRQILGQGPELLVQFQDESVVDDSQLPKDRFSAERLKGVDSTLKIQPAELGDSAMYLCASSPQLNTEAFFGQGTRLTVV.

CDR3 in amino acids: CASSWTALAKNIQYF. The CDR3 DNA reads as TGCGCCAGCAGCTGGACAGCTCTAGCCAAAAACATTCAGTACTTC. This chain links TRBV5-1 with TRBJ2-4, with TRBD1 as a possible D gene (6 bases). V lost 3 bases and J 0 bases, leaving 10 bases between the germline ends. CDR1 and CDR2 (germline): SGHRS, YFSETQ. The CDR3 is 15 amino acids. Full variable domain (outside the CDR3, taken from reference TRBV5-1 and TRBJ2-4): KAGVTQTPRYLIKTRGQQVTLSCSPISGHRSVSWYQQTPGQGLQFLFEYFSETQRNKGNFPGRFSGRQFSNSRSEMNVSTLELGDSALYLCASSWTALAKNIQYFGAGTRLSVL.

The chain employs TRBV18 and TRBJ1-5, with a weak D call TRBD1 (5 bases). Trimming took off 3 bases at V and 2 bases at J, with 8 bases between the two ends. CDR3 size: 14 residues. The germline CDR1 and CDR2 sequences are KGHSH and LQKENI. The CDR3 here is CASSPQGGNQPQHF. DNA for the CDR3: TGTGCCAGCTCACCCCAGGGAGGCAATCAGCCCCAGCATTTT.

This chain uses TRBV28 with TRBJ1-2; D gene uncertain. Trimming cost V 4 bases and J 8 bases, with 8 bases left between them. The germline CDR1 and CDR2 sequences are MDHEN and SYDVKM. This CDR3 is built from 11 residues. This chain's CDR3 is CASSSSIGYTF. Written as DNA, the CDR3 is TGTGCCAGCAGTTCCTCCATCGGCTACACCTTC.

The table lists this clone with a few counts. The CDR3 here is CASSSGRTSGQETQYF. CDR3 DNA: TGTGCCAGCAGCTCGGGCCGGACTAGCGGACAAGAGACCCAGTACTTC. V usage is TRBV7-9 and J usage is TRBJ2-5; 10 bases are a match to TRBD2. CDR1 SEHNR and CDR2 FQNEAQ come from the germline V gene (reference sequence). The CDR3 runs to 16 residues. V shed 4 bases, J shed 2 bases, and the junction held 7 bases outside the gene matches.

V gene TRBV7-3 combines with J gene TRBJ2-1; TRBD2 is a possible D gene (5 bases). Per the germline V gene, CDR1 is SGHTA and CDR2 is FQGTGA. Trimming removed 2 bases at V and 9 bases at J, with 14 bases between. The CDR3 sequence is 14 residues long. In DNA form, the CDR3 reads TGTGCCAGCAGCTTACTTGGAGGTCGGACTGAGCAGTTCTTC. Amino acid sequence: CASSLLGGRTEQFF.

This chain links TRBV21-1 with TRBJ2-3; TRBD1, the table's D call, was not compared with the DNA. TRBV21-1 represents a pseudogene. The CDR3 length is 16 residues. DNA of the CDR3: TGTGCCAGCAGCGGCCCCGGGACAGGGACAACAGATACGCAGTATTTT. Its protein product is CASSGPGTGTTDTQYF.

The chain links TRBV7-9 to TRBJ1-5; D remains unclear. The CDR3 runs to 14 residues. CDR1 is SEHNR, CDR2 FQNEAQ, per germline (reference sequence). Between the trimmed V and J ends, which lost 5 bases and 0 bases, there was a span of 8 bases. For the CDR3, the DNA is TGTGCCAGCAGCCCGGACCCTAGCAATCAGCCCCAGCATTTT. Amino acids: CASSPDPSNQPQHF.